This section outlines one T cell receptor beta chain sequence together with its context. With 5 bases clipped from V and 2 bases from J, the junction kept 5 bases outside the gene matches. Germline-derived CDR1 and CDR2 are SGHTA and FQGNSA. The CDR3 has 15 amino acids. Specified treatment: preoperative locoregional IRX-2 cytokine immunotherapy. Patients received preoperative, locoregional IRX-2 cytokine immunotherapy in a phase Ib study. The data belong to a study of preoperative IRX-2 immunotherapy in early breast cancer. Repertoires were generated with immunoSEQ multiplex PCR, while TCRdb's copy carries only in-frame clones and drops some. The data show about 23,000 clones, with 80% to 90% seen just once and 9% held by the top ten.

Sample: tumor tissue, taken after IRX-2 immunotherapy. J is TRBJ1-5 and V is TRBV7-2, with 8 bases identical to TRBD1. The TCR sequence derives from a human donor with breast cancer. CDR3: CASSPQGAGNQPQHF. In nucleotides, the CDR3 is TGTGCCAGCAGCCCTCAGGGGGCAGGCAATCAGCCCCAGCATTTT.